Included here is one TCR beta chain sequence, with context. The CDR3 is 17 residues long. Germline CDR1 reads SEHNR; CDR2 reads FQNEAQ (reference sequence). Trimming at V came to 5 bases and at J to 4 bases, leaving 14 bases not matched to a gene. The naive CD8 population came from CD45RO-negative cells selected for CCR7, without terminally differentiated effector memory CD45RA+ cells. Healthy HIV-negative adults without recent acute infections or vaccinations served as donors. The donors were all Caucasian adults (living in Nashville, Tennessee). Replicate PCRs run on sorted subsets employed 150 to 250 ng DNA, 30,000 to 35,000 T cell genomes. Data came from immunoSEQ multiplex PCR; TCRdb stores just in-frame clones and leaves some out. The repertoire includes some 2 million clones, about 95% of them detected once, and 1% to 1.5% sits in the top ten. This sample stems from a study of shared clonotypes between healthy human individuals. Whole-study context: Each donor's CD4 naive and CD4 memory cells filled three plates apiece, CD8 naive two, and CD8 memory one.

The sequencing input was naive CD8+ T cells sorted from blood. This receptor was identified in a man between 18 and 35 years old in good health. V usage is TRBV7-9 and J usage is TRBJ2-1, with 7 bases identical to TRBD2. CDR3 sequence: CASSPQKRGSEYNEQFF. The CDR3 coding sequence is TGTGCCAGCAGCCCCCAGAAGCGGGGAAGCGAGTACAATGAGCAGTTCTTC.